This T cell receptor (beta chain) was sequenced in a study of blood T cells in healthy people across ages. The authors ran a second PCR of 7 to 11 cycles using a sample-barcoded 5' primer and a J-beta primer mix. Carrying 12 random nucleotides, a template-switch adaptor labeled each individual cDNA molecule. TCRdb passed the 5' RACE reads through MiXCR, listing each CDR3 protein once. Among hundreds of thousands of distinct CDR3 sequences listed, approximately 24% were seen once. CDR1 is KGHSH and CDR2 is LQKENI in the germline V gene. Trimming stripped 6 bases from V and 1 base from J, with 10 bases between. This CDR3 contains 13 residues. This clonotype was seen more than once but under ten times. Its specificity is not known. The draw of peripheral blood yielded approximately 10 milliliters from each donor. Points from the study as a whole: The fall in TCR beta diversity per million T cells was roughly linear with age. Donors of long life had a larger count of naive CD4+ cells and greater diversity than aged donors.

These data are also associated with another study on T cells of mothers and their children.

This receptor was identified in a boy under 18 in good health. The material sequenced was blood. The chain employs TRBV18 and TRBJ2-7, with a weak D call TRBD2 (5 bases). CDR3 nucleotide sequence: TGTGCCAGCTCGGCTAGCTTTTCCTACGAGCAGTACTTC. Translated, it gives CASSASFSYEQYF.